This TCR beta chain is drawn from a study of identifying expanded T cells in peripheral blood. Whole-study findings and limits: Across healthy donors, higher total template counts meant significantly greater approximately two-week count variance. Differentially abundant clones: about 1.3 between replicates, roughly 16 at around 14 days, 18 to 20 at four.

This clone has more than one count but fewer than ten. Its cognate antigen is unknown. Profiled with immunoSEQ multiplex PCR; TCRdb holds only in-frame clones, not every one. The sample consists of roughly 90,000 clones, 70% to 90% of them appearing once. Healthy donors had no documented immune events, such as infections, while sampled. The CDR3 totals 14 residues. From germline, CDR1 is SEHNR and CDR2 FQNEAQ (reference sequence). Trimming cost V 5 bases and J 5 bases; bases outside gene matches: 9. The sequenced sample consisted of blood. This receptor was identified in a person aged 18 to 75 in good health. This chain connects TRBV7-9 to TRBJ2-7, with 7 bases lining up with TRBD1. The CDR3 spells CASSIGGPSNEQYF. CDR3 DNA: TGTGCCAGCAGCATAGGGGGCCCCTCAAACGAGCAGTACTTC. Full variable domain (outside the CDR3, taken from reference TRBV7-9 and TRBJ2-7): DTGVSQNPRHKITKRGQNVTFRCDPISEHNRLYWYRQTLGQGPEFLTYFQNEAQLEKSRLLSDRFSAERPKGSFSTLEIQRTEQGDSAMYLCASSIGGPSNEQYFGPGTRLTVT.